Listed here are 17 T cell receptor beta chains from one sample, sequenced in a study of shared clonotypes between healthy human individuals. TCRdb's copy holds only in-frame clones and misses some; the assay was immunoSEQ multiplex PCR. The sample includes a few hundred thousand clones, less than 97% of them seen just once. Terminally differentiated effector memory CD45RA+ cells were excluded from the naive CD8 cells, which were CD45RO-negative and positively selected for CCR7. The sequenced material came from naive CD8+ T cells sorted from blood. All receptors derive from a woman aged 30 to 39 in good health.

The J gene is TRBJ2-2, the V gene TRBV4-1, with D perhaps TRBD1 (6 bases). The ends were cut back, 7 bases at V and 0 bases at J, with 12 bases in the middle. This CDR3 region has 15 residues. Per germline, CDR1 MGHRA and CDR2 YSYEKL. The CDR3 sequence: CASTKTGTNTGELFF. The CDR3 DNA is TGCGCCAGCACAAAGACAGGAACGAACACCGGGGAGCTGTTTTTT.

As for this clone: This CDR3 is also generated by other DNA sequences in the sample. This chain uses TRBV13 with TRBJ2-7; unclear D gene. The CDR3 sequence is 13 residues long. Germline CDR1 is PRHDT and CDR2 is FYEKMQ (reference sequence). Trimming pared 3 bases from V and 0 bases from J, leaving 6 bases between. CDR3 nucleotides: TGTGCCAGCAGCTTGCAGAGCTCCTACGAGCAGTACTTC. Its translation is CASSLQSSYEQYF.

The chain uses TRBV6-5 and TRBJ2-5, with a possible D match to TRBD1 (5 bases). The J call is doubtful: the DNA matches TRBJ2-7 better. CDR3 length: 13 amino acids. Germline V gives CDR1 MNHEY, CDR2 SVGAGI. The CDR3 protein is CASSYSKGYEQYF. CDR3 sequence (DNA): TGTGCCAGCAGTTACTCGAAGGGGTACGAGCAGTACTTC.

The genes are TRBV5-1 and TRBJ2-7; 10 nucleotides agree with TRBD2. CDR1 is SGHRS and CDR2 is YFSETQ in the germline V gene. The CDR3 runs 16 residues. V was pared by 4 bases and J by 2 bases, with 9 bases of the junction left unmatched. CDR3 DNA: TGCGCCAGCAGCGCCGGGGCTAGCGGGAGCCCCTACGAGCAGTACTTC. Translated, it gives CASSAGASGSPYEQYF.

CDR3 protein: CAASGGGTYEQYF. In DNA, the CDR3 is TGTGCCGCGTCGGGAGGCGGGACTTACGAGCAGTACTTC. The chain has TRBV10-3 and TRBJ2-7; the match to TRBD2 covers 7 bases. The CDR3 consists of 13 residues. Germline trimming cut 11 bases from V and 4 bases from J; bases unmatched to any gene: 11. Germline CDR1 is ENHRY and CDR2 is SYGVKD.

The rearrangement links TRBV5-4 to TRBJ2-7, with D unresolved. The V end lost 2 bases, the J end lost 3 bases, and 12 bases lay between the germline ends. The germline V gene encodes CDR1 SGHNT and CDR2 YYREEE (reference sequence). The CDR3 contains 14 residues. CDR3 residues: CASSFDIDSYEQYF. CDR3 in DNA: TGTGCCAGCAGCTTTGATATCGATAGCTACGAGCAGTACTTC.

The CDR3 loop is CASSQVPGNTYEQYF. In DNA, the CDR3 is TGTGCCAGCAGCCAAGTTCCGGGAAACACCTACGAGCAGTACTTC. The chain is built from TRBV4-2 and TRBJ2-5; D is perhaps TRBD2 (5 bases). The DNA end favors TRBJ2-7, so the J call may be wrong. The germline V gene has CDR1 LGHNA and CDR2 YNFKEQ. There are 15 residues in the CDR3.

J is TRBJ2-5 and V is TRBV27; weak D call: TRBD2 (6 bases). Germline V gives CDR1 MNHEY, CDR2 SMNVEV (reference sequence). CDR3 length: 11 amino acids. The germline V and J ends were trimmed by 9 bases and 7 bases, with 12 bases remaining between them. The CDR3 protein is CASRLGGTQYF. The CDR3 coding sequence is TGTGCCAGTAGGCTGGGGGGGACCCAGTACTTC.

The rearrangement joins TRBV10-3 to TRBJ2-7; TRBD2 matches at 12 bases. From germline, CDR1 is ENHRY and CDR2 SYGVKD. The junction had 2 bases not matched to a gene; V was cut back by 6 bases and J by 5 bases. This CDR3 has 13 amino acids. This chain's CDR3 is CAIRRLAGDEQYF. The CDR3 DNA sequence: TGTGCCATCAGGCGACTAGCGGGAGACGAGCAGTACTTC.

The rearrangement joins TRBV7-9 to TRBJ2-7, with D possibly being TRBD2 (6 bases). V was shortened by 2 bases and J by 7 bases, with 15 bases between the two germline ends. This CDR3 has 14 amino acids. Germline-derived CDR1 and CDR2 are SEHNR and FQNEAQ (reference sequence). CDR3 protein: CASSLSGGSGEQYF. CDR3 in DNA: TGTGCCAGCAGCTTATCCGGAGGGTCGGGGGAGCAGTACTTC.

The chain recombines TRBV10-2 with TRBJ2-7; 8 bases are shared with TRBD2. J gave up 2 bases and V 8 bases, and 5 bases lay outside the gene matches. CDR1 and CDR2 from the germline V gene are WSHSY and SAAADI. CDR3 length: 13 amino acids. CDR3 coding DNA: TGCGCCAGCTTCAGCGGGAGAACCTACGAGCAGTACTTC. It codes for CASFSGRTYEQYF.

DNA of the CDR3: TGCGCCAGCAGCCAAGGGGTAGCGGGGTCCTCCTACGAGCAGTACTTC. This gives the protein CASSQGVAGSSYEQYF. V is TRBV5-1 and J is TRBJ2-7; 8 bases agree with TRBD2. Germline-derived CDR1 and CDR2 are SGHRS and YFSETQ. V gave up 4 bases and J gave up 0 bases; unmatched junction bases: 9. The length of the CDR3 is 16 residues.

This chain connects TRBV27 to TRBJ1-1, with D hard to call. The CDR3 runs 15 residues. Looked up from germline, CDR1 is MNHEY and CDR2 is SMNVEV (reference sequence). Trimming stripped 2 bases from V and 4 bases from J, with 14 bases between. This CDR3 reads CASSLHSSGFTEAFF. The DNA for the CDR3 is TGTGCCAGCAGTTTACACAGCTCGGGATTCACTGAAGCTTTCTTT.

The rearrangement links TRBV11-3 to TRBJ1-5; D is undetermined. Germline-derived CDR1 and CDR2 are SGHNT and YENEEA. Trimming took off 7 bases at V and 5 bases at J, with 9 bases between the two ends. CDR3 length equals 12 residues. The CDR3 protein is CASKRRDQPQHF. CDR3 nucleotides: TGTGCCAGCAAGAGGAGGGATCAGCCCCAGCATTTT.

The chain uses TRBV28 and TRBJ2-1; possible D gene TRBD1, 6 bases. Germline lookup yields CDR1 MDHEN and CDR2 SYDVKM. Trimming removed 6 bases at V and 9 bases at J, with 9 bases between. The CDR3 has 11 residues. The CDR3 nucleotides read TGTGCCAGCAGGGGGGCGGGTGAGCAGTTCTTC. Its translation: CASRGAGEQFF. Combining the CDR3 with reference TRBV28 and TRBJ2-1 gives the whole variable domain DVKVTQSSRYLVKRTGEKVFLECVQDMDHENMFWYRQDPGLGLRLIYFSYDVKMKEKGDIPEGYSVSREKKERFSLILESASTNQTSMYLCASRGAGEQFFGPGTRLTVL.

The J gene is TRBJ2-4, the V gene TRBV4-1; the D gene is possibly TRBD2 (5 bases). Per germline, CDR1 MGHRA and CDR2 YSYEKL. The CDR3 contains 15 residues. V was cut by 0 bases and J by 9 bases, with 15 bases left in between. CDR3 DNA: TGCGCCAGCAGCCAAGATCCGAGCGAGGGTGTCATTCAGTACTTC. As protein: CASSQDPSEGVIQYF.

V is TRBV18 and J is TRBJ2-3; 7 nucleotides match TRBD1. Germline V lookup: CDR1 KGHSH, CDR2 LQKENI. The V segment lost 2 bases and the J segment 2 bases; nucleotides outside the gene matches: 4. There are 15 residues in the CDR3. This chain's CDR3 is CASSPRDRFTDTQYF. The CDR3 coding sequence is TGTGCCAGCTCACCAAGGGACAGATTCACAGATACGCAGTATTTT.